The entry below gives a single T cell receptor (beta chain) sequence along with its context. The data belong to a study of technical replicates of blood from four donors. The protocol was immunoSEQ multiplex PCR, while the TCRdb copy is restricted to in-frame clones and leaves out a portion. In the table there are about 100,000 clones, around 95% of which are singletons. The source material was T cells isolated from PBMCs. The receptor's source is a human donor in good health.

The CDR3 nucleotides are TGTGCCAGTAGTATTAATGCTGAGTGGTACTCTGAGCAGTTCTTC. Its protein product is CASSINAEWYSEQFF. This chain joins TRBV19 and TRBJ2-1; no firm D call. The CDR3 totals 15 residues. The V end lost 3 bases, the J end lost 9 bases, and 18 bases lay between the germline ends. Germline-derived CDR1 and CDR2 are LNHDA and SQIVND (reference sequence). The complete variable domain, with remaining parts taken from reference TRBV19 and TRBJ2-1, reads DGGITQSPKYLFRKEGQNVTLSCEQNLNHDAMYWYRQDPGQGLRLIYYSQIVNDFQKGDIAEGYSVSREKKESFPLTVTSAQKNPTAFYLCASSINAEWYSEQFFGPGTRLTVL.